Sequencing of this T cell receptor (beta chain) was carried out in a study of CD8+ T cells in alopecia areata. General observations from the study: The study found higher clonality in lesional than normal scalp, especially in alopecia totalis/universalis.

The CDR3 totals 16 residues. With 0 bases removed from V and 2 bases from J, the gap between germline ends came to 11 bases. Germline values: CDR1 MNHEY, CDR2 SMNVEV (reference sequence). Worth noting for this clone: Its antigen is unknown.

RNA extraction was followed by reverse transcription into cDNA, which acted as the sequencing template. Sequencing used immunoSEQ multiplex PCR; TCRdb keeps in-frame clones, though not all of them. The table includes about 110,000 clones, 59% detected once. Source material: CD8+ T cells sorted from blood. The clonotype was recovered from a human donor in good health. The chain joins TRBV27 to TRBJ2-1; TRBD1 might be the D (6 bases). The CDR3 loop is CASSLSLGAAYNEQFF. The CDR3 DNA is TGTGCCAGCAGTTTATCACTGGGGGCGGCCTACAATGAGCAGTTCTTC.